Below, one T cell receptor (beta chain) is given with its context. This sample stems from a study of blood T cell repertoires in COVID-19. Overall study: COVID-19 samples from acute and convalescent phases originated in the United States, Italy and Spain. The analysed material was cDNA or gDNA that came from T cells, B-cell-depleted T cells, or PBMCs.

Trimming took 5 bases from V and 4 from J, leaving 17 bases between them. Germline-derived CDR1 and CDR2 are MNHEY and SVGEGT. The CDR3 consists of 15 residues. Original analysis: The authors estimated nucleated cell counts from reference gene primer amplification. Profiling relied on immunoSEQ multiplex PCR, and the TCRdb table lists in-frame clones only, not all of them. The D gene and trimming were derived from the DNA, and the V and J assignments and clone size from that table. The profile covers tens of thousands of clones, with 86% appearing a single time and 16% taken by the ten largest. Seattle researchers signed up patients amid active infection and tracked them longitudinally.

The clonotype originates from a man in his forties or fifties with COVID-19, enrolled during active disease. The V gene is TRBV6-2 or TRBV6-3, the J gene TRBJ1-2; possible D gene TRBD1, 6 bases. Source material: peripheral blood. The CDR3 sequence is CASSTPGGPFYGYTF. The CDR3 bases are TGTGCCAGCAGTACCCCCGGGGGGCCGTTCTATGGCTACACCTTC.